A single T cell receptor (beta chain) is shown here with its context. Trimming took 0 bases from V and 5 from J; bases not matched to a gene: 7. CDR3 length equals 15 residues. Germline-derived CDR1 and CDR2 are SGDLS and YYNGEE. RNA totalling 0.5 to 1 ug underwent reverse transcription with random hexamers. MiXCR was run by TCRdb on the immunoSEQ multiplex PCR reads, yielding one entry per CDR3 protein. The sample gives around 26,000 distinct CDR3 sequences, about 95% of which show up once; about 0.26% is in the top ten. The source of the sample is a study of CD8 T cells in Susac syndrome. The chain combines TRBV9 with TRBJ2-5; 7 nucleotides line up with TRBD2. The sequence was obtained from a human donor in good health. The source material was CD8+ T cells from PBMCs. In nucleotides, the CDR3 is TGTGCCAGCAGCGTAGAGGCGGGGGAAGGGGAGACCCAGTACTTC. This translates into CASSVEAGEGETQYF.